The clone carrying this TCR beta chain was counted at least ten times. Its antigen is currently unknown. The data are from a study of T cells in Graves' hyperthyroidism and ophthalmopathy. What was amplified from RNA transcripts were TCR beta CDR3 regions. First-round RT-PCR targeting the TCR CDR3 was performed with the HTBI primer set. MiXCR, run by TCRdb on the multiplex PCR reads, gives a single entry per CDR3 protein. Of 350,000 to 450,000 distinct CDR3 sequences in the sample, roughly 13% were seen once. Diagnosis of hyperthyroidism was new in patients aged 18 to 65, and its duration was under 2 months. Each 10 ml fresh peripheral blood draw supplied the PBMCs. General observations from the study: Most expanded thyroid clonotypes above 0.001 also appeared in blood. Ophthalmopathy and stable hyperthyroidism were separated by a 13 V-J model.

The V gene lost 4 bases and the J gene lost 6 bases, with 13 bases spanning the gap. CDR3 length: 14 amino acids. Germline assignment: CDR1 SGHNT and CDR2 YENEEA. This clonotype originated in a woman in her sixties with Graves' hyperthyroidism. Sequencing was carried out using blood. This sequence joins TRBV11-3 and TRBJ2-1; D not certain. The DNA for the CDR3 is TGTGCCAGCAGCTCGCAGGACCATCGCAATGAGCAGTTCTTC. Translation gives CASSSQDHRNEQFF.